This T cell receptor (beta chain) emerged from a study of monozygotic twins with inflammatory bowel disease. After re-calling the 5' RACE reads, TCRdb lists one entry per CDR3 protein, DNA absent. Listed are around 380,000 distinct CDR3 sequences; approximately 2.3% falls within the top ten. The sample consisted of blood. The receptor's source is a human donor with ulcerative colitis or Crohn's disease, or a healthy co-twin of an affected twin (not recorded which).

The CDR3 region is CASSLSGTGVYHEQFF. This chain connects TRBV5-1 to TRBJ2-1; TCRdb designates TRBD1, a call that cannot be tested without DNA. The length of the CDR3 is 16 residues. CDR1 and CDR2 (germline): SGHRS, YFSETQ.